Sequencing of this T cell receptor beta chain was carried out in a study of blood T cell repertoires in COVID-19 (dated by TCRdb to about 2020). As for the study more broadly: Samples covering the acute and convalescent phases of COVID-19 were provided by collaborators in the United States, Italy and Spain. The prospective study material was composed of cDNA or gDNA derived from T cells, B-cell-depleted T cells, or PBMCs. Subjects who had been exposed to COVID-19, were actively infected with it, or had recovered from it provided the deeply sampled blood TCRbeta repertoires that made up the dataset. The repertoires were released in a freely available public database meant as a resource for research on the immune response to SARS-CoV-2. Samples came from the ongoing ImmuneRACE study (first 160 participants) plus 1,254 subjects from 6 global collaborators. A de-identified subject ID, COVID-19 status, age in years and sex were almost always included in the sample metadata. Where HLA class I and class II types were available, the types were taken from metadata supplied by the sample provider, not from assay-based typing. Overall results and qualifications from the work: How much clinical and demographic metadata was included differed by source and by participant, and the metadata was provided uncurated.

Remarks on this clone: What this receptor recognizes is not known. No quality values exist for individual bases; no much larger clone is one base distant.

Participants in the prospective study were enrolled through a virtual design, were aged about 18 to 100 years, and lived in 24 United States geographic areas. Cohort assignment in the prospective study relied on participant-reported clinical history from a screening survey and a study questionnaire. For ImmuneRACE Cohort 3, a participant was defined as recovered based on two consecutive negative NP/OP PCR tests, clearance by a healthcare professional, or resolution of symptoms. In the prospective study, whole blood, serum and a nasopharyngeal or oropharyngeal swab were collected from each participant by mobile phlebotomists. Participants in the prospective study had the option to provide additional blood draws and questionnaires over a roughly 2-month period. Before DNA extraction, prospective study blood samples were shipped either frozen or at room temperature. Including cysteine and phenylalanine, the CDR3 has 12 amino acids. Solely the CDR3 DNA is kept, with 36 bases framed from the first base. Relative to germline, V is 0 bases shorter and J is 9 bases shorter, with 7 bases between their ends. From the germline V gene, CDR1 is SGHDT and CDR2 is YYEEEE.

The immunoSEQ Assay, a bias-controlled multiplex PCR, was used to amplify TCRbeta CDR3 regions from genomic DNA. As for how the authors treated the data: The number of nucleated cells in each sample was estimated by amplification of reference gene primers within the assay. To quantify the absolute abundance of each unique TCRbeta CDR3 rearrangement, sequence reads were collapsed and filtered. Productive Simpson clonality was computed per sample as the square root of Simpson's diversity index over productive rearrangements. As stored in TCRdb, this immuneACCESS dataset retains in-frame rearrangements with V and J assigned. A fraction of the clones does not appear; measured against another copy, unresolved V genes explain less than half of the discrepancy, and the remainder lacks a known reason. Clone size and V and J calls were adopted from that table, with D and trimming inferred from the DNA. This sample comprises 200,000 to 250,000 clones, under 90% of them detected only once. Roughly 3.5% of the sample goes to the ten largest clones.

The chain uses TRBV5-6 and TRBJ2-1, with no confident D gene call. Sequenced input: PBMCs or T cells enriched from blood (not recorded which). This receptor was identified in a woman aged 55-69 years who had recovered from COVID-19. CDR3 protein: CASSLETGEQFF. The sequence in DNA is TGTGCCAGCAGCTTGGAGACTGGTGAGCAGTTCTTC. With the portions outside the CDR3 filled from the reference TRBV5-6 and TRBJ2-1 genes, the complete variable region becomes DAGVTQSPTHLIKTRGQQVTLRCSPKSGHDTVSWYQQALGQGPQFIFQYYEEEERQRGNFPDRFSGHQFPNYSSELNVNALLLGDSALYLCASSLETGEQFFGPGTRLTVL.